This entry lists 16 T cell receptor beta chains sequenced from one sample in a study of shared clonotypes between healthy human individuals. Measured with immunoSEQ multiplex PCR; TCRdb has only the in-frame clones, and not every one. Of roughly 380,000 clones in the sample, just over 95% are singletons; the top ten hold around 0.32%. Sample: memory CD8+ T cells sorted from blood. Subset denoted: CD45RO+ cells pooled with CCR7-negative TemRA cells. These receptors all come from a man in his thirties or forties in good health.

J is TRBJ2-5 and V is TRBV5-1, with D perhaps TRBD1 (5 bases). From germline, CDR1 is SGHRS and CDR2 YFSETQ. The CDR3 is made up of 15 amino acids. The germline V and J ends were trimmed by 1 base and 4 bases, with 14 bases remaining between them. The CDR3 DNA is TGCGCCAGCAGCTTGCTCGGACACACCTCAGAGACCCAGTACTTC. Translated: CASSLLGHTSETQYF.

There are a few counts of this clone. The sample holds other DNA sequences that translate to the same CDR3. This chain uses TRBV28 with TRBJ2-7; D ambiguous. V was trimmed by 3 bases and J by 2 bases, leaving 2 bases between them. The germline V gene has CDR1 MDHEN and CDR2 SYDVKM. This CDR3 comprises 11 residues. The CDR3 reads CASSLTYEQYF. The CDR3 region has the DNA TGTGCCAGCAGTTTGACCTACGAGCAGTACTTC.

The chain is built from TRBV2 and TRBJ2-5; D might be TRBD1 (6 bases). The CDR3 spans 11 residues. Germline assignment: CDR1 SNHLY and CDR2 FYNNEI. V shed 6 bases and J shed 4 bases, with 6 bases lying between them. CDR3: CASRQGETQYF. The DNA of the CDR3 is TGTGCCAGCAGACAGGGAGAGACCCAGTACTTC.

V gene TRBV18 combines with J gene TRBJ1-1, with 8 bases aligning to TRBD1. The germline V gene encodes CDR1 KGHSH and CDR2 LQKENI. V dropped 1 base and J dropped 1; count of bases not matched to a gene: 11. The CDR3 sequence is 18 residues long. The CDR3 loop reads CASSPLLGQGRGNTEAFF. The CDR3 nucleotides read TGTGCCAGCTCACCACTCCTTGGACAGGGAAGGGGGAACACTGAAGCTTTCTTT.

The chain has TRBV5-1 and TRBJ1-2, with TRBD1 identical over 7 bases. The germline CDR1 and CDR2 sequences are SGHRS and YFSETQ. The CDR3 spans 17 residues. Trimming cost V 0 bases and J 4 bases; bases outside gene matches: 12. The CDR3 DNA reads TGCGCCAGCAGCTTGGTCTATAGACAGGGAGCCCTCTATGGCTACACCTTC. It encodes CASSLVYRQGALYGYTF.

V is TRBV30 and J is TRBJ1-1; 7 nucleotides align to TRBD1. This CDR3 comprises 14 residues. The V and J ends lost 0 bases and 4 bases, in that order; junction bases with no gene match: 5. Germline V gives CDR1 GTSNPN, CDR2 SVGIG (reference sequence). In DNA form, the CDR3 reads TGTGCCTGGAGTGTACGGGCAGGGGGCACTGAAGCTTTCTTT. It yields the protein CAWSVRAGGTEAFF.

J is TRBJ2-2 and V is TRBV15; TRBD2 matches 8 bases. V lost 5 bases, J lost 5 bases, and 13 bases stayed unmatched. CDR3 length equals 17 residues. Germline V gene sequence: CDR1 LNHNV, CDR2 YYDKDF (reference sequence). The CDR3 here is CATSPRRTSPGTGELFF. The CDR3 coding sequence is TGTGCCACCAGCCCCCGCCGGACTAGCCCGGGGACCGGGGAGCTGTTTTTT. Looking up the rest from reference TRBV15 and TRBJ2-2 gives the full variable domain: DAMVIQNPRYQVTQFGKPVTLSCSQTLNHNVMYWYQQKSSQAPKLLFHYYDKDFNNEADTPDNFQSRRPNTSFCFLDIRSPGLGDTAMYLCATSPRRTSPGTGELFFGEGSRLTVL.

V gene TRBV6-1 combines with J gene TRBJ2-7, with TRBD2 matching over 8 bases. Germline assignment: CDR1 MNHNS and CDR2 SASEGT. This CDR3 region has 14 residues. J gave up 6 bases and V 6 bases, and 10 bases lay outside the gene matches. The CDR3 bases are TGTGCCAGCAGGGAGTCGCGCGCGGGGGGCGAGCAGTACTTC. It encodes CASRESRAGGEQYF.

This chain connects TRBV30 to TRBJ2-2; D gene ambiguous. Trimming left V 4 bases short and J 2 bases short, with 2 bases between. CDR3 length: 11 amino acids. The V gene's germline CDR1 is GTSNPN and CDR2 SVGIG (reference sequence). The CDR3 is CAWTNTGELFF. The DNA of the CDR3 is TGTGCCTGGACAAACACCGGGGAGCTGTTTTTT. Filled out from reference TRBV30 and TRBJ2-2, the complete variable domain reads SQTIHQWPATLVQPVGSPLSLECTVEGTSNPNLYWYRQAAGRGLQLLFYSVGIGQISSEVPQNLSASRPQDRQFILSSKKLLLSDSGFYLCAWTNTGELFFGEGSRLTVL.

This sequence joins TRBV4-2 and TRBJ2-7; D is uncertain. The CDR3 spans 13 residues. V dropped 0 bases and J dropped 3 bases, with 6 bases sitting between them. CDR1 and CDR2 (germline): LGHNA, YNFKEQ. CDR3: CASSQEPSYEQYF. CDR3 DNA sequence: TGTGCCAGCAGCCAAGAGCCTAGCTACGAGCAGTACTTC.

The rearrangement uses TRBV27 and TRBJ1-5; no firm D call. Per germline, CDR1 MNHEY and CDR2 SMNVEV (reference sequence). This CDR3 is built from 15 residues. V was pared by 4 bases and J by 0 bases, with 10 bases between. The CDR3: CASSYNGNSNQPQHF. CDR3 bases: TGTGCCAGCAGTTATAACGGGAATAGCAATCAGCCCCAGCATTTT.

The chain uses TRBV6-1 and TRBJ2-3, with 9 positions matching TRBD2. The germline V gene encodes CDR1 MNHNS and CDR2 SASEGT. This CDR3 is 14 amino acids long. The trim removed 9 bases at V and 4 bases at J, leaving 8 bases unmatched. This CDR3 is CASLAGGPPDTQYF. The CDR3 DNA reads TGTGCCAGTTTGGCGGGAGGGCCCCCAGATACGCAGTATTTT.

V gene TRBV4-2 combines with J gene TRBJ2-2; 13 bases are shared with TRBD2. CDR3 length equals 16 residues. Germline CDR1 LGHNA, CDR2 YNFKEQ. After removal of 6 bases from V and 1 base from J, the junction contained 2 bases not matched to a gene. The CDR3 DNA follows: TGTGCCAGCAGACGACTAGCGGGAGGGAACACCGGGGAGCTGTTTTTT. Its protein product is CASRRLAGGNTGELFF.

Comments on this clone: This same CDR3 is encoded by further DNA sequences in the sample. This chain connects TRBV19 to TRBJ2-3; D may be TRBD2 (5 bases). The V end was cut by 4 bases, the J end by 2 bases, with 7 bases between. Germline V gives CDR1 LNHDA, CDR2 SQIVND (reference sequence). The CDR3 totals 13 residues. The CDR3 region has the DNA TGTGCCAGTAGTACGGGGAACACAGATACGCAGTATTTT. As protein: CASSTGNTDTQYF.

The CDR3 reads CASSLSTYGSTYNEQFF. CDR3 DNA: TGTGCCAGCAGCTTATCTACTTACGGGAGCACCTACAATGAGCAGTTCTTC. The chain couples TRBV7-8 to TRBJ2-1, with D possibly being TRBD2 (6 bases). Germline CDR1 SGHVS, CDR2 FQNEAQ. Trimming pared 2 bases from V and 2 bases from J, leaving 16 bases between. The CDR3 covers 17 residues.

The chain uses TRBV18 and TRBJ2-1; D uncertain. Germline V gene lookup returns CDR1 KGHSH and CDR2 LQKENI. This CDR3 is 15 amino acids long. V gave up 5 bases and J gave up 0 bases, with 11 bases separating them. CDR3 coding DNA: TGTGCCAGCTCAGCTGCGTTGAGCTCCTACAATGAGCAGTTCTTC. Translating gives CASSAALSSYNEQFF.